This passage covers 24 T cell receptor beta chains from one sample sequenced in a study of cytomegalovirus exposure and HLA in healthy donors. PCR was performed using 60 Vbeta and 13 Jbeta primers. TCRdb's table, derived via immunoSEQ multiplex PCR, lists solely in-frame clones and lacks some. The sample holds about 120,000 clones; roughly 80% are singletons and the top ten take 1.4% to 1.5%. The sequenced sample was PBMCs. All receptors derive from a female donor in good health and CMV-seronegative.

The table lists this clone with a few counts. This chain connects TRBV2 to TRBJ1-1, with a possible D match to TRBD1 (5 bases). V was trimmed by 1 base and J by 8 bases, leaving 17 bases between them. CDR3 length equals 15 residues. CDR1 is SNHLY and CDR2 is FYNNEI in the germline V gene. The CDR3 DNA follows: TGTGCCAGCAGTGAAGGTCTGGGTGGGGCCTCCGAAGCTTTCTTT. It codes for CASSEGLGGASEAFF.

V gene TRBV28 combines with J gene TRBJ2-3, with TRBD1 as a possible D gene (5 bases). Trimming took 4 bases from V and 4 from J, leaving 12 bases between them. The germline CDR1 and CDR2 sequences are MDHEN and SYDVKM. This CDR3 has 14 amino acids. CDR3 DNA: TGTGCCAGCAGTTCAATTCAGGGCCCAGATACGCAGTATTTT. Translated: CASSSIQGPDTQYF.

This chain connects TRBV28 to TRBJ1-3; D remains unclear. The CDR3 has 15 amino acids. Trimming removed 7 bases from V and 0 bases from J, with 13 bases in between. Germline-derived CDR1 and CDR2 are MDHEN and SYDVKM. In nucleotides, the CDR3 is TGTGCCAGCACCGTGGGAGTGATCTCTGGAAACACCATATATTTT. Residues: CASTVGVISGNTIYF.

The chain combines TRBV28 with TRBJ2-1, with 10 bases that match TRBD2. The J segment lost 10 bases and the V segment lost 8 bases, leaving 14 bases of the junction unmatched. CDR1 is MDHEN, CDR2 SYDVKM, per germline. This CDR3 region has 15 residues. The CDR3 DNA follows: TGTGCCAGCGATACCCCCCTAGCGGGAGTGGTGGAGCAGTTCTTC. Its protein is CASDTPLAGVVEQFF.

This clone was seen more than once but under ten times. The rearrangement links TRBV7-6 to TRBJ2-1, with 11 bases fitting TRBD2. The CDR3 is 18 residues long. V shed 0 bases, J shed 2 bases, and the junction held 6 bases outside the gene matches. Germline values: CDR1 SGHVS, CDR2 FNYEAQ. The CDR3 spells CASSLAPGTSGTYNEQFF. CDR3 coding DNA: TGTGCCAGCAGCTTAGCGCCTGGGACTAGCGGTACCTACAATGAGCAGTTCTTC.

The J gene is TRBJ1-4, the V gene TRBV7-8, with TRBD1 as a possible D gene (5 bases). The CDR3 is made up of 16 amino acids. The germline gives CDR1 SGHVS, CDR2 FQNEAQ. Trimming shortened V by 6 bases and J by 0 bases, and 14 bases separated the two germline ends. The CDR3: CASRDQGPATNEKLFF. The CDR3 region has the DNA TGTGCCAGCAGAGATCAGGGTCCCGCAACTAATGAAAAACTGTTTTTT.

To note about this clone: The same CDR3 can be traced to other DNA sequences in this sample. V is TRBV19 and J is TRBJ1-2, with 7 nucleotides matching TRBD1. The CDR3 sequence is 15 residues long. Trimming took 7 bases from V and 4 from J; bases not matched to a gene: 12. Germline V CDR1 and CDR2: LNHDA, SQIVND (reference sequence). This chain's CDR3 is CASIPSAGGTYGYTF. CDR3 nucleotides: TGTGCCAGTATCCCTTCGGCAGGGGGGACCTATGGCTACACCTTC.

The chain employs TRBV6-6 and TRBJ2-7; no definite D call. The germline gives CDR1 MNHNY, CDR2 SVGAGI (reference sequence). The CDR3 runs 12 residues. Trimming shortened V by 4 bases and J by 5 bases, and 9 bases separated the two germline ends. CDR3 amino acids: CASSFYPNEQYF. The CDR3 DNA follows: TGTGCCAGCAGTTTCTACCCCAACGAGCAGTACTTC.

The genes are TRBV6-1 and TRBJ1-5, with 9 bases matching TRBD1. With 4 bases clipped from V and 4 bases from J, the junction kept 5 bases outside the gene matches. This CDR3 is 15 amino acids long. Germline CDR1 is MNHNS and CDR2 is SASEGT. In DNA, the CDR3 is TGTGCCAGCAGTGTAACGGGGACAGGGAATCAGCCCCAGCATTTT. The encoded protein is CASSVTGTGNQPQHF.

This sequence joins TRBV28 and TRBJ1-2; 8 positions agree with TRBD1. Per the germline V gene, CDR1 is MDHEN and CDR2 is SYDVKM. J lost 8 bases, V lost 6 bases, and 11 bases had no gene match. This CDR3 is built from 14 residues. The CDR3 DNA is TGTGCCAGCAGGCCTGAGACAGGGGCGGAGGGCTACACCTTC. It yields the protein CASRPETGAEGYTF.

The V and J genes are TRBV7-8 and TRBJ2-7, with 9 bases identical to TRBD2. The CDR3 totals 17 residues. Trimming cost V 3 bases and J 7 bases; bases outside gene matches: 16. Germline V gene data show CDR1 as SGHVS and CDR2 as FQNEAQ. CDR3 DNA: TGTGCCAGCAGCTTCGCTCCGGCTAGCGGGACTCCGGGGGAGCAGTACTTC. It yields the protein CASSFAPASGTPGEQYF.

This chain links TRBV5-4 with TRBJ2-3; tentatively, D is TRBD2 (6 bases). Germline V CDR1 and CDR2: SGHNT, YYREEE (reference sequence). V shed 4 bases and J shed 1 base, with 22 bases lying between them. The CDR3 runs 18 residues. The CDR3 sequence is CASSPKSGVAIGTDTQYF. CDR3 in DNA: TGTGCCAGCAGCCCGAAATCGGGGGTAGCGATCGGCACAGATACGCAGTATTTT.

The chain uses TRBV20-1 and TRBJ2-3; 7 nucleotides line up with TRBD2. The CDR3 has 11 residues. Germline-derived CDR1 and CDR2 are DFQATT and SNEGSKA (reference sequence). V lost 5 bases and J lost 6; bases outside the gene matches: 2. The CDR3, as DNA: TGCAGTGCTGGGCGGGAGGATACGCAGTATTTT. This codes for CSAGREDTQYF.

The chain is built from TRBV30 and TRBJ1-2; 7 bases match TRBD1. The germline gives CDR1 GTSNPN, CDR2 SVGIG (reference sequence). The CDR3 contains 15 residues. V shed 3 bases and J 5 bases; nucleotides not matched to a gene: 12. The CDR3 spells CAWSFSGTVLYGYTF. CDR3 nucleotide sequence: TGTGCCTGGAGCTTCTCCGGGACAGTCCTATATGGCTACACCTTC.

Only one count was recorded for this clone. The CDR3 spells CASSLAAGPGANVLTF. CDR3 nucleotides: TGCGCCAGCAGCTTGGCGGCGGGGCCTGGGGCCAACGTCCTGACTTTC. The genes are TRBV5-1 and TRBJ2-6, with D possibly TRBD2 on 6 matching bases. This CDR3 has 16 amino acids. Per germline, CDR1 SGHRS and CDR2 YFSETQ. Deletions cut 0 bases from V and 2 bases from J, with 9 bases between.

This clone showed up just once. V is TRBV4-2 and J is TRBJ2-5; 10 bases align to TRBD2. This CDR3 is 16 amino acids long. V was pared by 1 base and J by 2 bases, with 4 bases of the junction left unmatched. The germline V gene has CDR1 LGHNA and CDR2 YNFKEQ. CDR3 sequence (DNA): TGTGCCAGCAGCCAAGCTAGCGGGAGTACTCAAGAGACCCAGTACTTC. Translating gives CASSQASGSTQETQYF.

A few counts support this clone. This chain uses TRBV4-2 with TRBJ1-4; D gene uncertain. This CDR3 contains 16 residues. V lost 1 base, J lost 8 bases, and 17 bases lay in between. Germline V gene sequence: CDR1 LGHNA, CDR2 YNFKEQ. CDR3 sequence (DNA): TGTGCCAGCAGCCAAGTCAAGTCGCGGGGAGGGGAAAAACTGTTTTTT. The encoded protein is CASSQVKSRGGEKLFF.

This chain joins TRBV10-3 and TRBJ2-7, with 10 bases lining up with TRBD2. Trimming cost V 0 bases and J 3 bases; bases outside gene matches: 5. The CDR3 length is 16 residues. Germline CDR1 ENHRY, CDR2 SYGVKD. The CDR3, as DNA: TGTGCCATCAGTGAGTCGAGGGGACTAGCGAGCTACGAGCAGTACTTC. It yields the protein CAISESRGLASYEQYF.

This chain connects TRBV4-1 to TRBJ2-2; a weak D match, TRBD1 (5 bases). The V gene lost 2 bases and the J gene lost 5 bases, with 12 bases spanning the gap. Germline CDR1 reads MGHRA; CDR2 reads YSYEKL. This CDR3 has 15 amino acids. CDR3 amino acids: CASSQFQGVTGELFF. The CDR3 DNA reads TGCGCCAGCAGCCAATTCCAAGGGGTGACCGGGGAGCTGTTTTTT.

J is TRBJ1-6 and V is TRBV7-9; 7 bases agree with TRBD1. The CDR3 length is 15 residues. Trimming at V came to 1 base and at J to 6 bases, leaving 3 bases not matched to a gene. Germline lookup yields CDR1 SEHNR and CDR2 FQNEAQ (reference sequence). CDR3 sequence (DNA): TGTGCCAGCAGCTTAGGCGACAGGGCTAATTCACCCCTCCACTTT. This encodes CASSLGDRANSPLHF.

The V call is TRBV28, the J call TRBJ1-1; D is unresolved. Trimming took 5 bases from V and 2 from J, leaving 12 bases between them. CDR1 and CDR2 (germline): MDHEN, SYDVKM. CDR3 length: 14 amino acids. The CDR3 nucleotides read TGTGCCAGCAGTAGGAGCGGGCGAAACACTGAAGCTTTCTTT. Translated: CASSRSGRNTEAFF.

The CDR3: CASSPRQMAIGELFF. The DNA of the CDR3 is TGTGCCAGCAGCCCCCGCCAGATGGCCATCGGGGAGCTGTTTTTT. The J gene is TRBJ2-2, the V gene TRBV11-1, with D hard to call. Per the germline V gene, CDR1 is SGHAT and CDR2 is FQDESV (reference sequence). The CDR3 is 15 amino acids. Trimming pared 5 bases from V and 7 bases from J, leaving 17 bases between.

This clone was found a few times. V gene TRBV30 combines with J gene TRBJ1-5; possible D gene TRBD1, 6 bases. V was shortened by 1 base and J by 6 bases, with 10 bases between the two germline ends. Germline V gene sequence: CDR1 GTSNPN, CDR2 SVGIG (reference sequence). The CDR3 is 13 amino acids. CDR3 residues: CAWSGQERQPQHF. The DNA of the CDR3 is TGTGCCTGGAGTGGACAGGAGCGTCAGCCCCAGCATTTT.

The CDR3 DNA reads TGCGCCAGTGGACAGTTTGGGAACACTGAAGCTTTCTTT. Protein sequence: CASGQFGNTEAFF. The rearrangement uses TRBV4-1 and TRBJ1-1; D possibly corresponds to TRBD1 (6 bases). Trimming pared 9 bases from V and 1 base from J, leaving 12 bases between. The CDR3 contains 13 residues. The germline CDR1 and CDR2 sequences are MGHRA and YSYEKL.